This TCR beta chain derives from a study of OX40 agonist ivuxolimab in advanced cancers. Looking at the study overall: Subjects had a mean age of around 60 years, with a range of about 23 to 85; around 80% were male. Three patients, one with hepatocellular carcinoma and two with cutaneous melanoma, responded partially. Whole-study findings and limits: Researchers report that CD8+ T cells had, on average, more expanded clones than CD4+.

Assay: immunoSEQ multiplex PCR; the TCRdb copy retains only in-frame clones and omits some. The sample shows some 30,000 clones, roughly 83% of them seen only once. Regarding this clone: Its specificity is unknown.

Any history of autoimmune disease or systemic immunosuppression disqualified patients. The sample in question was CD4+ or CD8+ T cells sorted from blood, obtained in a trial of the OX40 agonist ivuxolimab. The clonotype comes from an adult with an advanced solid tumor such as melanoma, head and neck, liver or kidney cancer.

CDR3: CASSSNEQFF. CDR3 in DNA: TGTGCCAGCAGTTCCAATGAGCAGTTCTTC. V is TRBV28 and J is TRBJ2-1; D gene unclear. The CDR3 sequence is 10 residues long. The V end lost 4 bases, the J end lost 6 bases, and 1 base lay between the germline ends. Germline CDR1 and CDR2: MDHEN and SYDVKM.